In its sample, the clone carrying this T cell receptor beta chain was seen many times. The antigen is unknown. This library used approximately 0.4 ug RNA and molecular barcoded adaptors spanning alpha/delta and beta/gamma chains. One entry per CDR3 protein results from TCRdb running MiXCR on the reads. This sample has tens of thousands of distinct CDR3 sequences; about 18% occur once, and the top ten carry 16%. The CDR3 contains 14 residues. Trimming cost V 2 bases and J 1 base, with 5 bases left between them. Germline lookup yields CDR1 SGHTA and CDR2 FQGNSA. The data derive from a study of read filtering for tumor transcriptome and immune sequencing. General study findings and limits: This fraction held mixed bone marrow immune cells after CD138-negative sorting.

Sequenced material: a population of CD138-negative cells sorted from bone marrow. The genes are TRBV7-2 and TRBJ2-2, with D unclear. The TCR sequence derives from a donor at least 40 years old with multiple myeloma. In nucleotides, the CDR3 is TGTGCCAGCAGCTTACTCGGGAACACCGGGGAGCTGTTTTTT. Encoded protein: CASSLLGNTGELFF.